This passage covers 12 T cell receptor beta chains from one sample sequenced in a study of control samples from healthy donors and cancer patients. Data came from immunoSEQ multiplex PCR; TCRdb stores just in-frame clones and leaves some out. The sample holds some 120,000 clones, around 93% seen once. The sample comprised blood. The source is a young man in good health.

This clone was counted at least ten times. CDR3 DNA: TGTGCCAGCAGCGAGCTGAGTAATTCACCCCTCCACTTT. Its translation: CASSELSNSPLHF. This chain joins TRBV6-5 and TRBJ1-6; D call uncertain. The V end was cut by 6 bases, the J end by 6 bases, with 9 bases between. The V gene's germline CDR1 is MNHEY and CDR2 SVGAGI. This CDR3 contains 13 residues.

The chain joins TRBV5-6 to TRBJ2-7; TRBD1 is a possible D gene (5 bases). This CDR3 has 12 amino acids. Trimming took 10 bases from V and 4 from J, leaving 15 bases between them. The germline V gene encodes CDR1 SGHDT and CDR2 YYEEEE. CDR3 nucleotide sequence: TGTGCCCGTGGGGCAGAACCTTACGAGCAGTACTTC. Translated, it gives CARGAEPYEQYF.

The V call is TRBV2, the J call TRBJ1-4; the D gene is possibly TRBD1 (5 bases). The CDR3 covers 15 residues. Germline CDR1 is SNHLY and CDR2 is FYNNEI. Between the trimmed V and J ends, which lost 7 bases and 8 bases, there was a span of 20 bases. The CDR3 reads CASNQESGAGEKLFF. CDR3 DNA: TGTGCCAGCAATCAGGAAAGCGGGGCGGGGGAAAAACTGTTTTTT.

The chain has TRBV19 and TRBJ2-5, with 9 nucleotides matching TRBD2. CDR1 and CDR2 (germline): LNHDA, SQIVND (reference sequence). This CDR3 has 17 residues. The trim removed 0 bases at V and 2 bases at J, leaving 7 bases unmatched. The CDR3 protein is CASSIDLASGVQETQYF. The CDR3 DNA reads as TGTGCCAGTAGTATAGATTTGGCTAGCGGGGTACAAGAGACCCAGTACTTC.

The genes are TRBV4-2 and TRBJ1-2, with D perhaps matching TRBD1 (5 bases). The V end lost 1 base, the J end lost 8 bases, and 17 bases lay between the germline ends. The germline gives CDR1 LGHNA, CDR2 YNFKEQ. The CDR3 covers 15 residues. The CDR3 coding sequence is TGTGCCAGCAGCCAAGCGGACACCGAACGGATAGGCTACACCTTC. It specifies CASSQADTERIGYTF.

The chain combines TRBV5-1 with TRBJ1-1; the match to TRBD1 covers 11 bases. The J segment lost 5 bases and the V segment lost 4 bases, leaving 7 bases of the junction unmatched. Looked up from germline, CDR1 is SGHRS and CDR2 is YFSETQ. This CDR3 has 15 residues. CDR3 in amino acids: CASSGQGARGTEAFF. CDR3 sequence (DNA): TGCGCCAGCAGCGGACAGGGGGCGAGGGGGACTGAAGCTTTCTTT.

In nucleotides, the CDR3 is TGTGCCAGCAGCCAAATCGGCAACACCGGGGAGCTGTTTTTT. Translating gives CASSQIGNTGELFF. The chain combines TRBV3-1 (or the pseudogene TRBV3-2) with TRBJ2-2; D gene uncertain. Germline loops: CDR1 LGHDT, CDR2 YNNKEL (reference sequence). The germline V and J ends were trimmed by 2 bases and 2 bases, with 6 bases remaining between them. CDR3 length equals 14 residues.

The chain combines TRBV29-1 with TRBJ2-2, with 7 bases matching TRBD1. The trim removed 5 bases at V and 0 bases at J, leaving 12 bases unmatched. Germline-derived CDR1 and CDR2 are SQVTM and ANQGSEA. The CDR3 totals 17 residues. The CDR3 region is CSVRAPADRPNTGELFF. Written as DNA, the CDR3 is TGCAGCGTTCGGGCTCCGGCGGACAGGCCGAACACCGGGGAGCTGTTTTTT.

V is TRBV7-9 and J is TRBJ1-2; D is perhaps TRBD1 (5 bases). CDR1 is SEHNR and CDR2 is FQNEAQ in the germline V gene (reference sequence). Trimming removed 0 bases at V and 5 bases at J, with 10 bases between. The CDR3 covers 14 residues. The CDR3 DNA sequence: TGTGCCAGCAGCTTAGCACAGGTGTCTTATGGCTACACCTTC. As protein: CASSLAQVSYGYTF.

The genes are TRBV4-1 and TRBJ1-2; D remains unclear. The CDR3 loop spans 12 amino acids. Trimming stripped 3 bases from V and 2 bases from J, with 4 bases between. CDR1 and CDR2 from the germline V gene are MGHRA and YSYEKL. CDR3 nucleotides: TGCGCCAGCAGCCACGGAAACTATGGCTACACCTTC. This encodes CASSHGNYGYTF.

This sequence joins TRBV27 and TRBJ2-7, with 8 bases fitting TRBD1. Germline trimming cut 3 bases from V and 3 bases from J; bases unmatched to any gene: 7. Per germline, CDR1 MNHEY and CDR2 SMNVEV (reference sequence). The CDR3 contains 15 residues. The CDR3 region has the DNA TGTGCCAGCAGTTTTTTAGACAGGGGAGTCTACGAGCAGTACTTC. Amino acids: CASSFLDRGVYEQYF.

The J gene is TRBJ2-7, the V gene TRBV6-1; 7 nucleotides agree with TRBD1. The germline V gene has CDR1 MNHNS and CDR2 SASEGT. The CDR3 sequence is 15 residues long. Trimming removed 3 bases from V and 3 bases from J; junction bases left unmatched: 8. DNA of the CDR3: TGTGCCAGCAGTGAGATGACAGGGAGTCTCTACGAGCAGTACTTC. The encoded protein is CASSEMTGSLYEQYF.